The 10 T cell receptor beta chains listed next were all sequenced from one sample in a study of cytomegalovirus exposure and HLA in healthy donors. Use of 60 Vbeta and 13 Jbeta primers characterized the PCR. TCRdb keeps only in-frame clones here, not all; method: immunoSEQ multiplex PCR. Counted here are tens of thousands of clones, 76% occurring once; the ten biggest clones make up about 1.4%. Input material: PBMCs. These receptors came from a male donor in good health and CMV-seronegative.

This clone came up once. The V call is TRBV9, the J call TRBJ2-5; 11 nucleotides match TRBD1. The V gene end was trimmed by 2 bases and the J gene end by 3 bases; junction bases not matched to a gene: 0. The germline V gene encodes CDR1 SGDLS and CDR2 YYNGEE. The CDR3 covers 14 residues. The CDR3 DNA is TGTGCCAGCAGCGTGGGACAGGGGGAAGAGACCCAGTACTTC. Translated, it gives CASSVGQGEETQYF.

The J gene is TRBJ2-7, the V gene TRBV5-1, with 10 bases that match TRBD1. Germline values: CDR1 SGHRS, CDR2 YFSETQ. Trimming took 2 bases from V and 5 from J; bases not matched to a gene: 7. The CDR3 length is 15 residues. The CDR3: CASSFRGQGVDEQYF. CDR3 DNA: TGCGCCAGCAGCTTCCGAGGACAGGGGGTAGACGAGCAGTACTTC.

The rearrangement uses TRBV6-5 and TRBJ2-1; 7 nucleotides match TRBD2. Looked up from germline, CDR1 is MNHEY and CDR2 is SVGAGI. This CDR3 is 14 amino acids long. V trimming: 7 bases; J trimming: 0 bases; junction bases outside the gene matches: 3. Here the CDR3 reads CASTAGSSYNEQFF. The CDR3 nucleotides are TGTGCCAGCACAGCGGGGAGCTCCTACAATGAGCAGTTCTTC.

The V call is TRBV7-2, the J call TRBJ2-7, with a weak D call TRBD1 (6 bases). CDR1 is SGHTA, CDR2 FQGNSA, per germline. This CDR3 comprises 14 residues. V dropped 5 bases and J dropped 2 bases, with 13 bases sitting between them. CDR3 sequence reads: CASSPQTGPYEQYF. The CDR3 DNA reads TGTGCCAGCAGCCCCCAGACAGGTCCCTACGAGCAGTACTTC.

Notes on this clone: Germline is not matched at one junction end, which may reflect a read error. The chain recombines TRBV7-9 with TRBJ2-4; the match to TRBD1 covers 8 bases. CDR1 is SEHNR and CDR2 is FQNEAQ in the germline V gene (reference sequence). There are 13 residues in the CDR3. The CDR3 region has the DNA TGTGCCAGCACCTATTTGGACCGGGACAGGTCCCTCTTC. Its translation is CASTYLDRDRSLF.

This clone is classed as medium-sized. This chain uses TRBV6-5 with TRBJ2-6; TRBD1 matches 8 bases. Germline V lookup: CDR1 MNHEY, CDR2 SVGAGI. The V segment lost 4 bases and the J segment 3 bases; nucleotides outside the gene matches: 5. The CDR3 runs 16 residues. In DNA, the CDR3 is TGTGCCAGCAGTTCCGGGACAGGAGATGGGGCCAACGTCCTGACTTTC. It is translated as CASSSGTGDGANVLTF.

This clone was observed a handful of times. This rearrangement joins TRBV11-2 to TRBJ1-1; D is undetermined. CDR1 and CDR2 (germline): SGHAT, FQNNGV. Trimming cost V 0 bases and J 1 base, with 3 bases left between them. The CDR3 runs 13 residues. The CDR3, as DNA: TGTGCCAGCAGCTTAGACAGGAACACTGAAGCTTTCTTT. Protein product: CASSLDRNTEAFF.

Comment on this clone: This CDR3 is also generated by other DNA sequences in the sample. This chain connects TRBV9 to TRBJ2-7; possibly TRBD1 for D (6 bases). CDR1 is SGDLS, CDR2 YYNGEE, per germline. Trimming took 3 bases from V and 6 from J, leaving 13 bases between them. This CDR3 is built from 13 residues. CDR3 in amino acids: CASSASGVGEQYF. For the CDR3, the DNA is TGTGCCAGCAGCGCCTCAGGGGTAGGCGAGCAGTACTTC.

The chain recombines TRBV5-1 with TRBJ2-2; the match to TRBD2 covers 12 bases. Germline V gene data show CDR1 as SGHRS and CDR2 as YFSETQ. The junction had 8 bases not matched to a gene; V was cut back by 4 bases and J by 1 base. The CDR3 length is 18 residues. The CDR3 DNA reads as TGCGCCAGCAGCAGAACGACTAGCGGGGGCCAGAACACCGGGGAGCTGTTTTTT. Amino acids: CASSRTTSGGQNTGELFF.

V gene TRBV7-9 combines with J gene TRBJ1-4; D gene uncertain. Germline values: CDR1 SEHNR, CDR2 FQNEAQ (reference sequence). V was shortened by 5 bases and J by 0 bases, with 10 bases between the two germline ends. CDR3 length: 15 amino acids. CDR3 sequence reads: CASSLDGATNEKLFF. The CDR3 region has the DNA TGTGCCAGCAGCCTCGACGGAGCAACTAATGAAAAACTGTTTTTT.